This entry lists 20 T cell receptor beta chains sequenced from one sample in a study of molecular identifiers for immune sequencing clone quantification. MiXCR was run by TCRdb on the PCR reads, yielding one entry per CDR3 protein. The table records fewer than 9,000 distinct CDR3 sequences, 33% of them present only once. The sequenced sample was naive CD8+ T cells from blood, with Jurkat cell RNA spiked in. This sample's subset: FACS-sorted CD8+CD4-CCR7+CD45RA+ naive T cells. These receptors came from a human donor in good health. Some libraries in this study had Jurkat cell RNA spiked in.

The chain employs TRBV28 and TRBJ2-7, with D possibly matching TRBD2 (5 bases). V gave up 6 bases and J gave up 6 bases, with 21 bases separating them. This CDR3 spans 15 amino acids. Germline V gives CDR1 MDHEN, CDR2 SYDVKM. CDR3 nucleotide sequence: TGTGCCAGCAGCCACCGGACTTTAGGGCCCCCCGAGCAGTACTTC. Translating gives CASSHRTLGPPEQYF.

The V gene is TRBV15, the J gene TRBJ2-7, with 11 bases fitting TRBD2. The junction had 5 bases not matched to a gene; V was cut back by 4 bases and J by 6 bases. CDR3 length: 14 residues. Looked up from germline, CDR1 is LNHNV and CDR2 is YYDKDF (reference sequence). The CDR3: CATSIAGGPSEQYF. As DNA, the CDR3 is TGTGCCACCAGCATAGCGGGAGGGCCTAGCGAGCAGTACTTC.

Within the sample, this clonotype is medium-sized (0.01 to 0.1%). The chain employs TRBV7-2 and TRBJ2-3; TRBD2 might be the D (6 bases). Deletions cut 4 bases from V and 2 bases from J, with 19 bases between. Germline CDR1 is SGHTA and CDR2 is FQGNSA. This CDR3 comprises 17 residues. CDR3 sequence: CASSSTDPGGATDTQYF. The CDR3 coding sequence is TGTGCCAGCAGCTCCACCGATCCTGGCGGGGCCACAGATACGCAGTATTTT.

This clonotype was detected only once. This likely comes from a read error, as the CDR3 has no conserved phenylalanine or tryptophan at its end. The chain has TRBV7-2 and TRBJ2-1; no reliable D call. The germline gives CDR1 SGHTA, CDR2 FQGNSA. V lost 5 bases to trimming and J lost 3 bases, with 2 bases between them. The CDR3 is 11 residues long. In nucleotides, the CDR3 is TGTGCCAGCAGCCACTACAATGAGCAGTTCATC. As protein: CASSHYNEQFI.

Relative to its sample, this clonotype is medium-sized. The rearrangement uses TRBV4-1 and TRBJ1-1; possibly TRBD1 for D (5 bases). This CDR3 region has 15 residues. Germline V gene lookup returns CDR1 MGHRA and CDR2 YSYEKL. Deletions cut 2 bases from V and 1 base from J, with 11 bases between. This chain's CDR3 is CASSQNPTGNTEAFF. CDR3 coding DNA: TGCGCCAGCAGCCAAAATCCTACAGGGAACACTGAAGCTTTCTTT.

In the case of this clonotype: One end of the junction is discordant with germline, which a read error may explain. The rearrangement joins TRBV7-4 to TRBJ2-1; maybe TRBD2 (6 bases). Germline V lookup: CDR1 SGHVT, CDR2 SQSDAQ. The CDR3 length is 14 residues. CDR3 amino acids: CASSRLGGDAEQFF. For the CDR3, the DNA is TGTGCAAGCAGCCGACTGGGGGGAGATGCTGAGCAGTTCTTC.

This clonotype has just a few counts. This rearrangement joins TRBV20-1 to TRBJ2-3; 9 bases match TRBD2. The germline V gene encodes CDR1 DFQATT and CDR2 SNEGSKA (reference sequence). The CDR3 runs 15 residues. Trimming removed 5 bases from V and 4 bases from J; junction bases left unmatched: 10. The CDR3, as DNA: TGCAGTGCTCCCCTGCTAGCGGGAATTCCAGATACGCAGTATTTT. Protein sequence: CSAPLLAGIPDTQYF.

The gene calls are TRBV7-6 and TRBJ2-2; weak D call: TRBD1 (6 bases). The CDR3 spans 17 residues. V was clipped by 7 bases and J by 2 bases, with 20 bases between them. Germline assignment: CDR1 SGHVS and CDR2 FNYEAQ. The CDR3 sequence is CASTWNREVPNTGELFF. The CDR3, as DNA: TGTGCCAGCACCTGGAACAGGGAAGTCCCCAACACCGGGGAGCTGTTTTTT. Supplemented by reference TRBV7-6 and TRBJ2-2, the full variable domain reads GAGVSQSPRYKVTKRGQDVALRCDPISGHVSLYWYRQALGQGPEFLTYFNYEAQQDKSGLPNDRFSAERPEGSISTLTIQRTEQRDSAMYRCASTWNREVPNTGELFFGEGSRLTVL.

This chain joins TRBV6-2 or TRBV6-3 and TRBJ1-5; a possible D gene is TRBD1 (5 bases). The CDR3 runs to 13 residues. Trimming removed 6 bases from V and 4 bases from J, with 10 bases in between. Germline V gives CDR1 MNHEY, CDR2 SVGEGT. CDR3 sequence: CASRDGGNQPQHF. The CDR3 DNA reads as TGTGCCAGCAGAGACGGGGGTAATCAGCCCCAGCATTTT.

The gene calls are TRBV2 and TRBJ1-5; D is unclear. The CDR3 spans 12 residues. Per germline, CDR1 SNHLY and CDR2 FYNNEI. Trimming took off 6 bases at V and 5 bases at J, with 8 bases between the two ends. CDR3: CASRAGYQPQHF. Here the CDR3 DNA reads TGTGCCAGCAGAGCGGGGTATCAGCCCCAGCATTTT.

This clonotype was detected a few times. The V and J genes are TRBV5-1 and TRBJ2-7, with D maybe TRBD2 (5 bases). Germline CDR1 and CDR2: SGHRS and YFSETQ. V was shortened by 0 bases and J by 2 bases, with 9 bases between the two germline ends. The CDR3 runs to 14 residues. CDR3 coding DNA: TGCGCCAGCAGCTTGGAAGGAGGCCCCTACGAGCAGTACTTC. Its protein product is CASSLEGGPYEQYF.

On this clonotype itself: A much larger clone sits a single nucleotide away, making a read error possible. The chain combines TRBV7-8 with TRBJ1-2; 8 bases agree with TRBD1. Germline CDR1 reads SGHVS; CDR2 reads FQNEAQ. The CDR3 is 16 amino acids. Here the CDR3 reads CASSPGGLFSPYGCTF. CDR3 DNA: TGTGCCAGCAGTCCAGGGGGCTTGTTCAGTCCCTATGGCTGCACCTTC.

Turning to this clonotype: A much larger clone lies a single base off, so this may be a read error. The chain recombines TRBV6-6 with TRBJ2-7, with unresolved D. The V gene lost 2 bases and the J gene lost 2 bases, with 7 bases spanning the gap. There are 13 residues in the CDR3. Germline V gene data show CDR1 as MNHNY and CDR2 as SVGAGI (reference sequence). The CDR3 DNA follows: TGTGCCAGCAGTTACCGGCCGGCCTACGAGCAGTACTTC. Its protein is CASSYRPAYEQYF.

The chain carries TRBV20-1 and TRBJ1-5; D may be TRBD1 (5 bases). Germline assignment: CDR1 DFQATT and CDR2 SNEGSKA (reference sequence). The CDR3 has 17 amino acids. Between the trimmed V and J ends, which lost 2 bases and 0 bases, there was a span of 17 bases. The DNA of the CDR3 is TGCAGTGCTAGACCGATGGAGGGGATATATAGCAATCAGCCCCAGCATTTT. Protein: CSARPMEGIYSNQPQHF.

This clonotype was counted a single time. This chain joins TRBV10-2 and TRBJ1-5; maybe TRBD1 (6 bases). V was trimmed by 8 bases and J by 5 bases, leaving 16 bases between them. This CDR3 region has 14 residues. CDR1 is WSHSY and CDR2 is SAAADI in the germline V gene. The CDR3 DNA follows: TGCGCCAGCGGCCCGATGGGGGGCCATCAGCCCCAGCATTTT. It codes for CASGPMGGHQPQHF.

About this clonotype itself: A much larger clonotype is one base distant, so this may be a read error. J is TRBJ2-3 and V is TRBV29-1; D uncertain. Trimming stripped 7 bases from V and 2 bases from J, with 4 bases between. CDR1 is SQVTM, CDR2 ANQGSEA, per germline. This CDR3 spans 10 amino acids. The DNA of the CDR3 is TGCAGCGATGACACAGATACGCAGTATTTT. Protein: CSDDTDTQYF.

The chain uses TRBV12-3 or TRBV12-4 and TRBJ2-3; possible D gene TRBD2, 5 bases. With 3 bases removed from V and 0 bases from J, the gap between germline ends came to 7 bases. The CDR3 runs to 14 residues. CDR3 bases: TGTGCCAGCAGTTTTGCGGGTAGCACAGATACGCAGTATTTT. This encodes CASSFAGSTDTQYF.

This chain joins TRBV27 and TRBJ2-3; D remains unclear. Trimming removed 7 bases from V and 0 bases from J, with 5 bases in between. Germline values: CDR1 MNHEY, CDR2 SMNVEV (reference sequence). The CDR3 consists of 12 residues. The CDR3 loop is CASISSTDTQYF. Written as DNA, the CDR3 is TGTGCCAGCATCTCTAGCACAGATACGCAGTATTTT.

Comments on this clonotype: Mismatch with germline at one junction end may stem from a read error. This sequence joins TRBV4-3 and TRBJ2-7; D is possibly TRBD2 (5 bases). The CDR3 is 13 amino acids. From germline, CDR1 is LGHNA and CDR2 YSLEER. For the CDR3, the DNA is TGCGTCAGCAGCCAAGGATCGGGGTACGAGCAGTACTTC. It specifies CVSSQGSGYEQYF.

By share of the sample, this clonotype is medium-sized. V gene TRBV29-1 combines with J gene TRBJ1-1; D is unclear. Germline V gene lookup returns CDR1 SQVTM and CDR2 ANQGSEA. The CDR3 runs to 12 residues. Trimming took off 6 bases at V and 8 bases at J, with 16 bases between the two ends. The chain's CDR3 is CSVLDTAGEAFF. For the CDR3, the DNA is TGCAGCGTCCTCGACACAGCTGGAGAAGCTTTCTTT.